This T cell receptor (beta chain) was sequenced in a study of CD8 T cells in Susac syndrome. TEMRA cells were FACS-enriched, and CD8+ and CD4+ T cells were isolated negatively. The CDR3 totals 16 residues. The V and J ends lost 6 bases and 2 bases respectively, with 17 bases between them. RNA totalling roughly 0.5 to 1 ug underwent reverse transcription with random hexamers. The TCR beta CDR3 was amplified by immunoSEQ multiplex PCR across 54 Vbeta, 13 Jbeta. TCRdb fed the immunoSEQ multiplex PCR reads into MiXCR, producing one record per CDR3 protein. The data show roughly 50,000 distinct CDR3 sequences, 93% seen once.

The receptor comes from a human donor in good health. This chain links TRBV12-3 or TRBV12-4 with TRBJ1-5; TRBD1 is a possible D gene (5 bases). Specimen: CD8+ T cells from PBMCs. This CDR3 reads CASSRGLEAGNQPQHF. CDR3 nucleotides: TGTGCCAGCAGCCGGGGACTCGAGGCGGGCAATCAGCCCCAGCATTTT.